These 9 T cell receptor beta chains came from one sample sequenced in a study of radiotherapy plus CTLA-4 blockade in lung cancer. Method: immunoSEQ multiplex PCR; TCRdb's copy keeps in-frame clones and lacks some. This table holds about 53,000 clones, around 84% found once. The source was peripheral blood, collected from a patient treated with radiotherapy plus ipilimumab. These receptor sequences come from a human donor with non-small cell lung cancer whose response to radiotherapy plus ipilimumab could not be evaluated.

The rearrangement uses TRBV6-5 and TRBJ2-5; 9 bases agree with TRBD1. Trimming removed 2 bases from V and 0 bases from J; junction bases left unmatched: 4. CDR3 length: 16 amino acids. CDR1 is MNHEY, CDR2 SVGAGI, per germline. This CDR3 is CASSYHRGQNQETQYF. In nucleotides, the CDR3 is TGTGCCAGCAGTTACCACAGGGGGCAAAACCAAGAGACCCAGTACTTC.

This sequence joins TRBV15 and TRBJ1-3; 8 nucleotides line up with TRBD1. The trim removed 6 bases at V and 4 bases at J, leaving 11 bases unmatched. Germline V gives CDR1 LNHNV, CDR2 YYDKDF (reference sequence). The CDR3 length is 16 residues. The CDR3 loop reads CATSMGQGAAGNTIYF. CDR3 in DNA: TGTGCCACCAGTATGGGGCAGGGGGCGGCGGGAAACACCATATATTTT.

V and J are TRBV7-2 and TRBJ2-2; 7 bases fit TRBD2. The CDR3 sequence is 15 residues long. The V gene end was trimmed by 5 bases and the J gene end by 6 bases; junction bases not matched to a gene: 9. Germline CDR1 and CDR2: SGHTA and FQGNSA. The CDR3 is CASSPAVLAAGELFF. DNA of the CDR3: TGTGCCAGCAGCCCAGCAGTGCTAGCGGCCGGGGAGCTGTTTTTT.

This chain uses TRBV19 with TRBJ2-4; D may be TRBD1 (5 bases). Trimming shortened V by 5 bases and J by 0 bases, and 14 bases separated the two germline ends. CDR3 length equals 16 residues. CDR1 and CDR2 (germline): LNHDA, SQIVND (reference sequence). The CDR3 region has the DNA TGTGCCAGTAGTCATGAGACAGCCCTAGCCAAAAACATTCAGTACTTC. It specifies CASSHETALAKNIQYF.

The chain has TRBV7-2 and TRBJ2-7; 11 positions match TRBD2. Trimming cost V 0 bases and J 2 bases; bases outside gene matches: 3. The CDR3 is 16 residues long. Germline V gene data show CDR1 as SGHTA and CDR2 as FQGNSA. The CDR3 region is CASSLAVAGGAYEQYF. Written as DNA, the CDR3 is TGTGCCAGCAGCTTAGCAGTAGCGGGAGGGGCCTACGAGCAGTACTTC.

The chain joins TRBV28 to TRBJ2-1, with 9 bases that match TRBD1. CDR1 and CDR2 from the germline V gene are MDHEN and SYDVKM. The CDR3 covers 18 residues. V was pared by 4 bases and J by 7 bases, with 17 bases of the junction left unmatched. CDR3 in amino acids: CASSSPRATGGAGNEQFF. CDR3 nucleotides: TGTGCCAGCAGTTCCCCTCGGGCAACAGGGGGCGCGGGAAATGAGCAGTTCTTC.

The chain couples TRBV27 to TRBJ2-7; 9 bases fit TRBD1. Germline V gene lookup returns CDR1 MNHEY and CDR2 SMNVEV (reference sequence). The length of the CDR3 is 16 residues. J was trimmed by 2 bases and V by 6 bases; bases with no gene match: 11. CDR3 coding DNA: TGTGCCAGCAGCCTTACCTCGGACAGGGGACCCTACGAGCAGTACTTC. It yields the protein CASSLTSDRGPYEQYF.

V usage is TRBV5-1 and J usage is TRBJ1-2; 7 nucleotides align to TRBD1. In germline, CDR1 is SGHRS, CDR2 YFSETQ. V trimming: 3 bases; J trimming: 2 bases; junction bases outside the gene matches: 7. The CDR3 has 15 residues. The CDR3 sequence is CASSSQGQTNYGYTF. CDR3 coding DNA: TGCGCCAGCAGCTCGCAGGGACAGACCAACTATGGCTACACCTTC.

The chain has TRBV25-1 and TRBJ1-3, with D maybe TRBD1 (6 bases). This CDR3 contains 13 residues. Germline V gives CDR1 MGHDK, CDR2 SYGVNS. V lost 3 bases and J 8 bases, leaving 11 bases between the germline ends. Here the CDR3 reads CASSDYRVYTIYF. CDR3 coding DNA: TGTGCCAGCAGTGATTACAGGGTGTACACCATATATTTT.